One sample yielded the 7 T cell receptor beta chains listed below, sequenced in a study of T cell repertoires in cytomegalovirus infection. Their recognized antigens are unknown. TCRdb independently ran MiXCR on the reads; one entry per CDR3 protein. The repertoire holds approximately 730,000 distinct CDR3 sequences, about 30% seen once, with 15% to 20% in the top ten. This sample comprised cultured PBMCs, obtained from culture after CMV antigen stimulation. The receptors come from a human donor in good health (CMV status not recorded). Some clones in this sample may be carry-over from other donors' samples.

The chain links TRBV19 to TRBJ1-5; D perhaps matches TRBD1 (5 bases). CDR3 size: 16 residues. V lost 9 bases and J 4 bases, leaving 22 bases between the germline ends. Germline lookup yields CDR1 LNHDA and CDR2 SQIVND (reference sequence). In DNA form, the CDR3 reads TGTGCCAGAGTAAGCCACGGGGGAGGACGTAATCAGCCCCAGCATTTT. Protein: CARVSHGGGRNQPQHF.

The chain employs TRBV19 and TRBJ1-5, with 8 positions matching TRBD1. The CDR3 consists of 17 residues. Germline V CDR1 and CDR2: LNHDA, SQIVND (reference sequence). The V segment lost 1 base and the J segment 6 bases; nucleotides outside the gene matches: 11. The CDR3 DNA follows: TGTGCCAGTAGTATAGGGGATAGGACAGGGACGGCTCAGCCCCAGCATTTT. As protein: CASSIGDRTGTAQPQHF.

The chain uses TRBV3-1 and TRBJ1-5; D is possibly TRBD1 (5 bases). Germline V CDR1 and CDR2: LGHDT, YNNKEL (reference sequence). Trimming pared 0 bases from V and 4 bases from J, leaving 10 bases between. The CDR3 sequence is 15 residues long. The CDR3: CASSQEIGANQPQHF. The DNA of the CDR3 is TGTGCCAGCAGCCAAGAGATTGGGGCAAATCAGCCCCAGCATTTT.

J is TRBJ1-2 and V is TRBV28; 8 bases are shared with TRBD1. The CDR3 has 15 residues. V gave up 4 bases and J gave up 7 bases; unmatched junction bases: 11. Germline lookup yields CDR1 MDHEN and CDR2 SYDVKM. CDR3: CASSSTEIQGGGYTF. CDR3 nucleotide sequence: TGTGCCAGCAGTTCAACCGAAATACAGGGGGGTGGCTACACCTTC.

Many counts were recorded for this clonotype. This sequence may be a read error, since a much larger clone differs from it by one base. The genes are TRBV7-2 and TRBJ2-5; unclear D gene. Looked up from germline, CDR1 is SGHTA and CDR2 is FQGNSA. This CDR3 has 11 amino acids. CDR3: CASSFQKTQYF. The CDR3 nucleotides are TGTGCCAGCAGCTTCCAAAAGACCCAGTACTTC.

V is TRBV6-5 and J is TRBJ2-1, with D possibly being TRBD2 (6 bases). Trimming removed 6 bases from V and 3 bases from J, with 15 bases in between. Looked up from germline, CDR1 is MNHEY and CDR2 is SVGAGI. This CDR3 has 15 amino acids. The CDR3 sequence: CASSQTSPFYNEQFF. The CDR3 DNA is TGTGCCAGCAGCCAGACTAGTCCCTTCTACAATGAGCAGTTCTTC.

The rearrangement uses TRBV7-6 and TRBJ1-3, with D possibly TRBD1 on 5 matching bases. This CDR3 spans 14 amino acids. Germline V lookup: CDR1 SGHVS, CDR2 FNYEAQ. V lost 5 bases and J lost 11, with 19 bases in between. CDR3 sequence reads: CASSPQGQSVPIYF. The CDR3, as DNA: TGTGCCAGCAGCCCTCAGGGCCAGTCGGTCCCCATATATTTT. Full variable domain (rest looked up from reference TRBV7-6 and TRBJ1-3): GAGVSQSPRYKVTKRGQDVALRCDPISGHVSLYWYRQALGQGPEFLTYFNYEAQQDKSGLPNDRFSAERPEGSISTLTIQRTEQRDSAMYRCASSPQGQSVPIYFGEGSWLTVV.